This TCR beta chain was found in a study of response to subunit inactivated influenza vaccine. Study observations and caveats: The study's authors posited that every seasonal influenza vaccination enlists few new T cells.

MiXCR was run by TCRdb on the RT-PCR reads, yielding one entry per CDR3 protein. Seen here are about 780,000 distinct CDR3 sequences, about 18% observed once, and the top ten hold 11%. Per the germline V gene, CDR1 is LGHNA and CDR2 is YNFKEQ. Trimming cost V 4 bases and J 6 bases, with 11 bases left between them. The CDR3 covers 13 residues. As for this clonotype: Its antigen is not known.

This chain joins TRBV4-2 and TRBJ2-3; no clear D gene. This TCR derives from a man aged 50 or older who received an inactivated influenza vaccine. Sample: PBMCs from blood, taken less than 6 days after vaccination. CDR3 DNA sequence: TGTGCCAGCAGCCCCGAAGAGGAGGATACGCAGTATTTT. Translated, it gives CASSPEEEDTQYF.